One sample yielded the 23 T cell receptor beta chains listed below, sequenced in a study of long-term antiretroviral therapy in people with HIV. Researchers ran immunoSEQ v3.0 at survey level. Sequenced by immunoSEQ multiplex PCR; TCRdb stores in-frame clones only, minus some. In the table there are tens of thousands of clones, 85% to 95% of which are singletons. The sequences come from unsorted PBMCs, collected approximately 6.5 years after starting antiretroviral therapy. These TCRs come from a woman aged 40 to 49 with HIV.

This chain joins TRBV7-2 and TRBJ2-7; a weak D match, TRBD2 (7 bases). Germline loops: CDR1 SGHTA, CDR2 FQGNSA. The germline V and J ends were trimmed by 3 bases and 4 bases, with 10 bases remaining between them. This CDR3 is 13 amino acids long. The CDR3 sequence: CASSFRGAYEQYF. CDR3 nucleotides: TGTGCCAGCAGCTTCCGGGGGGCGTACGAGCAGTACTTC.

This sequence joins TRBV11-2 and TRBJ2-4; 9 bases align to TRBD1. The germline gives CDR1 SGHAT, CDR2 FQNNGV. Trimming at V came to 7 bases and at J to 0 bases, leaving 16 bases not matched to a gene. CDR3 length equals 19 residues. CDR3 loop: CASNNEGTGSSVAKNIQYF. The CDR3 DNA sequence: TGTGCCAGCAACAACGAAGGGACAGGGAGTTCTGTAGCCAAAAACATTCAGTACTTC.

The rearrangement joins TRBV5-1 to TRBJ2-3; perhaps D is TRBD1 or TRBD2 (6 bases each). V gave up 2 bases and J gave up 0 bases, with 10 bases separating them. The germline gives CDR1 SGHRS, CDR2 YFSETQ. CDR3 length equals 15 residues. CDR3 in amino acids: CASSLLGGSTDTQYF. In nucleotides, the CDR3 is TGCGCCAGCAGCTTATTAGGGGGGAGCACAGATACGCAGTATTTT.

The chain has TRBV30 and TRBJ2-7; D is uncertain. This CDR3 has 13 residues. Germline V gene sequence: CDR1 GTSNPN, CDR2 SVGIG (reference sequence). In nucleotides, the CDR3 is TGTGCTATGGTGCTGGGAACGCTCTACGAGCAGTACTTC. It specifies CAMVLGTLYEQYF.

V gene TRBV15 combines with J gene TRBJ2-4, with 7 bases matching TRBD1. Germline-derived CDR1 and CDR2 are LNHNV and YYDKDF (reference sequence). J gave up 4 bases and V 5 bases, and 11 bases lay outside the gene matches. This CDR3 is 16 amino acids long. The CDR3 loop is CATSRRMGQFKNIQYF. The CDR3 coding sequence is TGTGCCACCAGCCGTCGGATGGGACAGTTTAAAAACATTCAGTACTTC. The full variable domain, in which reference TRBV15 and TRBJ2-4 provide the parts outside the CDR3, is DAMVIQNPRYQVTQFGKPVTLSCSQTLNHNVMYWYQQKSSQAPKLLFHYYDKDFNNEADTPDNFQSRRPNTSFCFLDIRSPGLGDTAMYLCATSRRMGQFKNIQYFGAGTRLSVL.

The chain is built from TRBV6-6 and TRBJ1-3; D possibly corresponds to TRBD1 (6 bases). V was shortened by 6 bases and J by 6 bases, with 12 bases between the two germline ends. Germline-derived CDR1 and CDR2 are MNHNY and SVGAGI (reference sequence). CDR3 length: 13 residues. The CDR3 DNA is TGTGCCAGCAGCTTACTGGGGGCAAACACCATATATTTT. Its protein is CASSLLGANTIYF.

The chain recombines TRBV10-3 with TRBJ2-6; D remains ambiguous. The CDR3 runs 15 residues. Per germline, CDR1 ENHRY and CDR2 SYGVKD. V was shortened by 11 bases and J by 0 bases, with 14 bases between the two germline ends. CDR3 residues: CAALEPSSGANVLTF. CDR3 bases: TGTGCCGCCCTAGAACCTAGCTCTGGGGCCAACGTCCTGACTTTC.

The genes are TRBV5-4 and TRBJ1-1; 7 bases are shared with TRBD1. The V segment lost 4 bases and the J segment 5 bases; nucleotides outside the gene matches: 11. The CDR3 is 15 amino acids. Germline CDR1 SGHNT, CDR2 YYREEE (reference sequence). DNA for the CDR3: TGTGCCAGCAGCCCGTTCGACAGGGCGGGTACTGAAGCTTTCTTT. Amino acid sequence: CASSPFDRAGTEAFF.

The count of this clone is one. The chain recombines TRBV7-2 with TRBJ1-2; 9 nucleotides line up with TRBD1. The CDR3 totals 14 residues. Germline V gene sequence: CDR1 SGHTA, CDR2 FQGNSA. Trimming took 5 bases from V and 3 from J; bases not matched to a gene: 4. The CDR3 sequence is CASSMGQGDYGYTF. The CDR3, as DNA: TGTGCCAGCAGCATGGGACAGGGCGACTATGGCTACACCTTC.

The CDR3 region is CASSLESSFHVGGYTF. The CDR3 bases are TGCGCCAGCAGCTTGGAGTCTAGTTTTCATGTAGGTGGCTACACCTTC. J is TRBJ1-2 and V is TRBV5-1; no clear D gene. Trimming removed 0 bases at V and 7 bases at J, with 19 bases between. This CDR3 is 16 amino acids long. Germline assignment: CDR1 SGHRS and CDR2 YFSETQ.

The chain has TRBV21-1 and TRBJ2-5; the listed D gene, TRBD1, was not tested against the DNA. TRBV21-1 is a documented pseudogene. This CDR3 has 19 amino acids. Written as DNA, the CDR3 is TGTGCCAGCAGCGCCGGTGAATTTACCGGGACAGGGGGCCAAGAGACCCAGTACTTC. Amino acids: CASSAGEFTGTGGQETQYF.

V usage is TRBV5-1 and J usage is TRBJ2-1; D is undetermined. The germline V gene has CDR1 SGHRS and CDR2 YFSETQ. The CDR3 loop spans 16 amino acids. Trimming cost V 0 bases and J 0 bases, with 10 bases left between them. CDR3 region: CASSLVGPSSYNEQFF. The CDR3 DNA reads as TGCGCCAGCAGCTTGGTCGGCCCTAGCTCCTACAATGAGCAGTTCTTC.

The chain combines TRBV19 with TRBJ2-3, with D tentatively TRBD2 (6 bases). The CDR3 consists of 14 residues. Germline assignment: CDR1 LNHDA and CDR2 SQIVND (reference sequence). Trimming cost V 1 base and J 1 base, with 6 bases left between them. The CDR3 reads CASSIAGGTDTQYF. DNA for the CDR3: TGTGCCAGTAGTATAGCGGGGGGCACAGATACGCAGTATTTT.

V is TRBV9 and J is TRBJ1-1, with D perhaps matching TRBD1 (5 bases). In germline, CDR1 is SGDLS, CDR2 YYNGEE. V was pared by 1 base and J by 4 bases, with 11 bases between. The CDR3 sequence is 14 residues long. CDR3: CASSVSGRGTEAFF. In DNA, the CDR3 is TGTGCCAGCAGCGTATCGGGAAGGGGCACTGAAGCTTTCTTT.

The gene calls are TRBV6-1 and TRBJ1-4, with 7 positions matching TRBD1. In germline, CDR1 is MNHNS, CDR2 SASEGT. Losses at the gene ends were 4 bases for V and 5 bases for J; bases not matched to a gene: 7. The CDR3 has 15 residues. The CDR3 here is CASSGSMTGNEKLFF. The DNA for the CDR3 is TGTGCCAGCAGTGGTTCCATGACAGGGAATGAAAAACTGTTTTTT.

A single count supports this clone. The V call is TRBV11-2, the J call TRBJ1-2, with 8 nucleotides matching TRBD1. Per germline, CDR1 SGHAT and CDR2 FQNNGV. V lost 5 bases and J lost 4; bases outside the gene matches: 6. The CDR3 consists of 14 residues. The CDR3 DNA reads as TGTGCCAGCAGCCCGGGACAGGCCTCCTATGGCTACACCTTC. As protein: CASSPGQASYGYTF.

This chain uses TRBV5-1 with TRBJ2-1; weak D call: TRBD1 (5 bases). CDR1 and CDR2 from the germline V gene are SGHRS and YFSETQ. The CDR3 spans 15 residues. Trimming cost V 5 bases and J 8 bases, with 20 bases left between them. CDR3 coding DNA: TGCGCCAGCAGTATGGGGCAGGGTATCGGCGATGAGCAGTTCTTC. Its protein product is CASSMGQGIGDEQFF.

The chain has TRBV7-3 and TRBJ2-1; perhaps TRBD2 as D (6 bases). There are 15 residues in the CDR3. Germline V gene data show CDR1 as SGHTA and CDR2 as FQGTGA. Trimming removed 4 bases at V and 4 bases at J, with 14 bases between. The CDR3 loop reads CASSSKRTNYNEQFF. CDR3 bases: TGTGCCAGCAGCTCAAAGAGGACTAATTACAATGAGCAGTTCTTC.

This clone showed up just once. The DNA of the CDR3 is TGCAGCGTTGAGGGGGCCAGGTTCAATGAGCAGTTCTTC. Translation: CSVEGARFNEQFF. The rearrangement links TRBV29-1 to TRBJ2-1, with a possible D match to TRBD1 (6 bases). V was cut by 3 bases and J by 6 bases, with 12 bases left in between. The CDR3 runs 13 residues. Germline V gene lookup returns CDR1 SQVTM and CDR2 ANQGSEA.

This sequence joins TRBV6-5 and TRBJ2-7; 10 bases fit TRBD1. Per the germline V gene, CDR1 is MNHEY and CDR2 is SVGAGI. This CDR3 is built from 14 residues. The ends lost 6 bases at V and 0 bases at J; junction bases unmatched: 2. CDR3 amino acids: CASRRTGGSYEQYF. CDR3 nucleotides: TGTGCCAGCAGACGGACAGGGGGCTCCTACGAGCAGTACTTC.

The V and J genes are TRBV30 and TRBJ1-5; D may be TRBD1 (6 bases). The V end lost 2 bases, the J end lost 2 bases, and 7 bases lay between the germline ends. The CDR3 has 13 residues. Per the germline V gene, CDR1 is GTSNPN and CDR2 is SVGIG (reference sequence). CDR3 residues: CAWSYRGNQPQHF. CDR3 coding DNA: TGTGCCTGGAGTTACAGGGGCAATCAGCCCCAGCATTTT.

The chain links TRBV4-1 to TRBJ1-1; possible D gene TRBD1, 5 bases. CDR1 is MGHRA, CDR2 YSYEKL, per germline. The CDR3 sequence is 17 residues long. The V end was cut by 2 bases, the J end by 0 bases, with 16 bases between. CDR3 sequence: CASSQTDMGFLNTEAFF. CDR3 nucleotides: TGCGCCAGCAGCCAAACGGACATGGGGTTTTTGAACACTGAAGCTTTCTTT.

J is TRBJ2-1 and V is TRBV5-1; 8 positions agree with TRBD1. The CDR3 runs 16 residues. With V trimmed by 3 bases and J by 4 bases, 9 bases remained unmatched. In germline, CDR1 is SGHRS, CDR2 YFSETQ. CDR3 DNA sequence: TGCGCCAGCAGCTCCGCAGCAGGGGGCGCATACAATGAGCAGTTCTTC. Protein product: CASSSAAGGAYNEQFF.